This TCR beta chain was documented in a study of radiotherapy plus CTLA-4 blockade in lung cancer. The wider study: Disease control was achieved by just over 30% of patients, and objective responses by 18%.

Concerning this clone: The antigen remains undetermined.

Germline V CDR1 and CDR2: MNHEY, SVGAGI. J gave up 6 bases and V 2 bases, and 9 bases lay outside the gene matches. The CDR3 is 15 residues long. Findings of the study overall: Some TCR clones had been derived from tumors. These clones expanded in peripheral blood after radiotherapy plus ipilimumab. Increased serum interferon-beta after radiation also reportedly predicted response strongly.

In chemo-refractory metastatic non-small-cell lung cancer, patients got ipilimumab CTLA-4 blockade together with focal radiation. TCRdb keeps only in-frame clones here, not all; method: immunoSEQ multiplex PCR. The sample has roughly 30,000 clones, about four fifths seen once. The receptor was derived from a human donor with non-small cell lung cancer that progressed on radiotherapy plus ipilimumab. The sample in question was peripheral blood, obtained from a patient treated with radiotherapy plus ipilimumab. The V and J genes are TRBV6-5 and TRBJ2-7; 8 nucleotides align to TRBD2. The CDR3 here is CASSYMSGGVLEQYF. DNA of the CDR3: TGTGCCAGCAGTTACATGTCGGGAGGGGTTCTCGAGCAGTACTTC.